The entry below gives a single T cell receptor (beta chain) sequence along with its context. Its antigen is as yet unknown. The data derive from a study of T cell responses to AZD1222 COVID-19 vaccine. Study results and caveats: CD4 TCRs linked to vaccination spanned spike, dominating at 160-218 and 743-854.

Repertoires were generated with immunoSEQ multiplex PCR, while TCRdb's copy carries only in-frame clones and drops some. This table holds 18,000 or so clones, 89% found once. Trimming at V came to 5 bases and at J to 0 bases, leaving 7 bases not matched to a gene. CDR1 and CDR2 from the germline V gene are SGHVS and FNYEAQ. The CDR3 is 17 amino acids. The sample was peripheral blood, taken 28 days after the second AZD1222 dose. This clonotype was obtained from an adult who received the AZD1222 COVID-19 vaccine. The chain joins TRBV7-6 to TRBJ1-3, with TRBD1 matching 10 bases. CDR3 region: CASSEDRGPRSGNTIYF. In DNA, the CDR3 is TGTGCCAGCAGCGAAGACAGGGGGCCCCGCTCTGGAAACACCATATATTTT.